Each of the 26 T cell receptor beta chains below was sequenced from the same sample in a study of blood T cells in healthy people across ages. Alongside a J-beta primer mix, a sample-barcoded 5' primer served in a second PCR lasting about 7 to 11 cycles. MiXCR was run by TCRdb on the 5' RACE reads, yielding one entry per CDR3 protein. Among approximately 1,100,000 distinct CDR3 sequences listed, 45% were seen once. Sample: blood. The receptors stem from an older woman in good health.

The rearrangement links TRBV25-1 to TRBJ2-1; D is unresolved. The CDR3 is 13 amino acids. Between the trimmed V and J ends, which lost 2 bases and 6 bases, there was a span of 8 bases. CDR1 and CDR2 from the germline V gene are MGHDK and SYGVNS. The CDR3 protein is CASSETKTNEQFF. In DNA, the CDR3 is TGTGCCAGCAGTGAAACCAAAACCAATGAGCAGTTCTTC.

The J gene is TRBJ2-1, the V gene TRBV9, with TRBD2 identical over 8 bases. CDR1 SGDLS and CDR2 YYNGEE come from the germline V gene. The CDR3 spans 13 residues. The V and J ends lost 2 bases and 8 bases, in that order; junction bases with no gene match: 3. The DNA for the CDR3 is TGTGCCAGCAGCGTGCAGACTAGCGATGAGCAGTTCTTC. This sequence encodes CASSVQTSDEQFF.

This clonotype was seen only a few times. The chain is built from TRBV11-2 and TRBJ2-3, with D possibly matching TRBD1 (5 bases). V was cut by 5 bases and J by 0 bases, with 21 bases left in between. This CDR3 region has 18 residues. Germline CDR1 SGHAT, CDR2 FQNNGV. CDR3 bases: TGTGCCAGCAGCACCCGGCCACCGTCAGGGCTCAGCACAGATACGCAGTATTTT. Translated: CASSTRPPSGLSTDTQYF.

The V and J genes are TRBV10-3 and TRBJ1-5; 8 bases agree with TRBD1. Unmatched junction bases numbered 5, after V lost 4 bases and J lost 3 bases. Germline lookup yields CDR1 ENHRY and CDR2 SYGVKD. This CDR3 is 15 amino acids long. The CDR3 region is CAISGGTGDNQPQHF. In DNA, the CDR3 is TGTGCCATCAGTGGGGGGACAGGCGACAATCAGCCCCAGCATTTT.

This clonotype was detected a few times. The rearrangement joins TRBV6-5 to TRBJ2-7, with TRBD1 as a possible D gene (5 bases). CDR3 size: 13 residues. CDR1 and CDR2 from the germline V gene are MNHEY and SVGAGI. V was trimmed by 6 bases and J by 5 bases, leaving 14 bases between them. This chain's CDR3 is CASSSGLQHEQYF. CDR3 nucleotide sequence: TGTGCCAGCAGCTCAGGGTTGCAGCACGAGCAGTACTTC.

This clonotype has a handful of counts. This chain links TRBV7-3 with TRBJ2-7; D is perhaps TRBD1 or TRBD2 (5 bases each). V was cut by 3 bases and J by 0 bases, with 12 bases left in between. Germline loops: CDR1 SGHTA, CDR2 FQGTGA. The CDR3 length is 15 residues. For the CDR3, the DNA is TGTGCCAGCAGCTTTGGGGGTGGGCCCTCCTACGAGCAGTACTTC. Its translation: CASSFGGGPSYEQYF. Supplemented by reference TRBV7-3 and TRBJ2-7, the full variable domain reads GAGVSQTPSNKVTEKGKYVELRCDPISGHTALYWYRQSLGQGPEFLIYFQGTGAADDSGLPNDRFFAVRPEGSVSTLKIQRTERGDSAVYLCASSFGGGPSYEQYFGPGTRLTVT.

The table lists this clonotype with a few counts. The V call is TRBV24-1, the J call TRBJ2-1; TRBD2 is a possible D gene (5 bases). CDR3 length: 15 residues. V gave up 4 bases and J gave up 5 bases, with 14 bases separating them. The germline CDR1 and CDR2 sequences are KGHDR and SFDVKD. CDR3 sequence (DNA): TGTGCCACCAGTGAGTCCCCCGGGGTCAACAATGAGCAGTTCTTC. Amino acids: CATSESPGVNNEQFF.

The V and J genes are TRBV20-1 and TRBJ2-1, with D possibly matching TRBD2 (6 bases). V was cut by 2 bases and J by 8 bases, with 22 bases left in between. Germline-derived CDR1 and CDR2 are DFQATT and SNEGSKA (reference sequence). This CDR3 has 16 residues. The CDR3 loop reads CSARSSVIPRGDEQFF. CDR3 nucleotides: TGCAGTGCTAGATCTAGCGTGATACCTAGAGGGGATGAGCAGTTCTTC.

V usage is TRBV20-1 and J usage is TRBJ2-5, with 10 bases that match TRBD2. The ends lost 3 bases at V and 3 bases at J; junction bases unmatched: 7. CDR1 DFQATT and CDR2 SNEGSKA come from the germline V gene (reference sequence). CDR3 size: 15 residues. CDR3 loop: CSASRAGGIEETQYF. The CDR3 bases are TGCAGTGCTAGCCGAGCGGGGGGGATTGAAGAGACCCAGTACTTC.

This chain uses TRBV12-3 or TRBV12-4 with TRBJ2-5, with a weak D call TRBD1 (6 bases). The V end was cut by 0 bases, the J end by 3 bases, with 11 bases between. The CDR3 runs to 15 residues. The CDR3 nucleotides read TGTGCCAGCAGTTTAGCTCGGACAGTAAAAGAGACCCAGTACTTC. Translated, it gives CASSLARTVKETQYF.

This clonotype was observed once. The CDR3, as DNA: TGCAGTGCTAGAGCTTTGGAGCGAACAGTAGATTTCAATGAGCAGTTCTTC. Translation: CSARALERTVDFNEQFF. The chain joins TRBV20-1 to TRBJ2-1; no clear D. Germline loops: CDR1 DFQATT, CDR2 SNEGSKA (reference sequence). CDR3 length: 17 residues. Trimming stripped 1 base from V and 6 bases from J, with 22 bases between.

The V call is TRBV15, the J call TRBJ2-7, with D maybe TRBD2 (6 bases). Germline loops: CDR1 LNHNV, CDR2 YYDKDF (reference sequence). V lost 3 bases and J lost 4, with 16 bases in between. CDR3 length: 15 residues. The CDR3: CATSSGGQGRYEQYF. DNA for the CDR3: TGTGCCACCAGCAGTGGAGGGCAGGGTAGATACGAGCAGTACTTC. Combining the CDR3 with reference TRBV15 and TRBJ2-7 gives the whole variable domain DAMVIQNPRYQVTQFGKPVTLSCSQTLNHNVMYWYQQKSSQAPKLLFHYYDKDFNNEADTPDNFQSRRPNTSFCFLDIRSPGLGDTAMYLCATSSGGQGRYEQYFGPGTRLTVT.

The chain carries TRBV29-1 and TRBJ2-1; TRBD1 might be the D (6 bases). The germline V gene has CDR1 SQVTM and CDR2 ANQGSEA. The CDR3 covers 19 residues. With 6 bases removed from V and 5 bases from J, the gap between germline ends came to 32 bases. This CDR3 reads CSVERSTQGYFPKHNEQFF. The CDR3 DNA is TGCAGCGTGGAAAGGAGCACGCAGGGGTATTTCCCTAAACACAATGAGCAGTTCTTC.

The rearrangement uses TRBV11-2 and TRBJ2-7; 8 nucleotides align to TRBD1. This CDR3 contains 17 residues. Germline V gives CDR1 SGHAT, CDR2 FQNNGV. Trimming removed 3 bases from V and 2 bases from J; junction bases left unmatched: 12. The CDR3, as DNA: TGTGCCAGCAGCTTTCGTTCGACAGGGGCAATCCCCTACGAGCAGTACTTC. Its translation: CASSFRSTGAIPYEQYF.

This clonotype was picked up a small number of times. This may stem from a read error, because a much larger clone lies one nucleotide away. CDR3 residues: CAISAREGAGDNEQYF. The CDR3 bases are TGTGCCATCAGTGCTAGGGAGGGAGCGGGTGACAATGAGCAGTACTTC. The chain links TRBV10-3 to TRBJ2-7; 7 bases line up with TRBD2. Germline CDR1 is ENHRY and CDR2 is SYGVKD. J gave up 7 bases and V 4 bases, and 16 bases lay outside the gene matches. This CDR3 contains 16 residues.

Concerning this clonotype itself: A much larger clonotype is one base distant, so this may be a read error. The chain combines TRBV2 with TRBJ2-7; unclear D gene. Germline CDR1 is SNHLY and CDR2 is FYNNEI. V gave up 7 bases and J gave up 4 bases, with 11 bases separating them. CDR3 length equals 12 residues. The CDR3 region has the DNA TGTGCCAGCAACCCGACGGCGTACGAGCAGTACTTC. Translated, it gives CASNPTAYEQYF.

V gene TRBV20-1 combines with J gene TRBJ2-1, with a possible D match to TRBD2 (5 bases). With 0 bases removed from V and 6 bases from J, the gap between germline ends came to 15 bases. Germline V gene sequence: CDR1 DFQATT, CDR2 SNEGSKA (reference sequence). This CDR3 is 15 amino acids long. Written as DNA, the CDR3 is TGCAGTGCTAGAGATCGGGGTAGGCTGGGCAATGAGCAGTTCTTC. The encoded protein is CSARDRGRLGNEQFF.

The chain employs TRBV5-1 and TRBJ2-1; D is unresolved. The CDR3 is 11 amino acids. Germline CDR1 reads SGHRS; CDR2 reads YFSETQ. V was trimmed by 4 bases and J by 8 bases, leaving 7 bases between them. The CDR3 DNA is TGCGCCAGCAGCGCTGCCCATGAGCAGTTCTTC. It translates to CASSAAHEQFF.

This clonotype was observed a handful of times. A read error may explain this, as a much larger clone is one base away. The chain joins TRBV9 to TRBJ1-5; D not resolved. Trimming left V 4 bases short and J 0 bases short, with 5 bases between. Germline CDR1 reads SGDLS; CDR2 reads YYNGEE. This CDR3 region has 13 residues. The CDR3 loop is CASSIDSNQPQHF. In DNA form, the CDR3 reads TGTGCCAGCAGCATAGATAGCAATCAGCCCCAGCATTTT.

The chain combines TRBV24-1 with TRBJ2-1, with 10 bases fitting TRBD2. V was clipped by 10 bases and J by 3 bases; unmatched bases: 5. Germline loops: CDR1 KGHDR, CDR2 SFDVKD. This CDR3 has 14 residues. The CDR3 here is CATELAGNYNEQFF. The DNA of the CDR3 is TGTGCCACAGAACTAGCGGGAAACTACAATGAGCAGTTCTTC.

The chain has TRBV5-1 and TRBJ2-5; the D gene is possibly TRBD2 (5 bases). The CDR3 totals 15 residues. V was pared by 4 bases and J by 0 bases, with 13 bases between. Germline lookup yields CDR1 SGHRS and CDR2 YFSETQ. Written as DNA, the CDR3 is TGCGCCAGCAGCCTCGTCCCCGGGAACCAAGAGACCCAGTACTTC. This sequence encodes CASSLVPGNQETQYF.

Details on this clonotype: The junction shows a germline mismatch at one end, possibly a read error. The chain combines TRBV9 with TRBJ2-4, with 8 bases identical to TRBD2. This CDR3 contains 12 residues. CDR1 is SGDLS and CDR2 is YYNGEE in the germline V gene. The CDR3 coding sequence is TGTGCCGGCAGCCCCGGGGGGGGCATTCAGTACTTC. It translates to CAGSPGGGIQYF.

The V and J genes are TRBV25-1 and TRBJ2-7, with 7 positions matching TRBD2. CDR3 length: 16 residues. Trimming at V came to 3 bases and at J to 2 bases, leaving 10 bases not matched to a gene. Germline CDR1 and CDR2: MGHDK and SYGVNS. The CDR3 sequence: CASSDPSGPTAYEQYF. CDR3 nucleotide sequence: TGTGCCAGCAGTGACCCTAGCGGCCCGACCGCCTACGAGCAGTACTTC.

CDR3 sequence (DNA): TGTGCCACCAGTGATCAACAGGGTGAAGGGTTGGCCGGGGAGCTGTTTTTT. Translated, it gives CATSDQQGEGLAGELFF. The V and J genes are TRBV24-1 and TRBJ2-2, with TRBD1 as a possible D gene (6 bases). Germline V gene data show CDR1 as KGHDR and CDR2 as SFDVKD. The CDR3 consists of 17 residues. Deletions cut 3 bases from V and 6 bases from J, with 19 bases between.

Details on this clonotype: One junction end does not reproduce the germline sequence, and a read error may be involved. CDR3 region: CASSLEGTSGRFTDTRYF. CDR3 DNA: TGCGCCAGCAGCTTGGAGGGTACTAGCGGGAGGTTCACAGATACGCGGTATTTT. The chain carries TRBV5-1 and TRBJ2-3; TRBD2 matches at 12 bases. The CDR3 totals 18 residues. The V gene's germline CDR1 is SGHRS and CDR2 YFSETQ.

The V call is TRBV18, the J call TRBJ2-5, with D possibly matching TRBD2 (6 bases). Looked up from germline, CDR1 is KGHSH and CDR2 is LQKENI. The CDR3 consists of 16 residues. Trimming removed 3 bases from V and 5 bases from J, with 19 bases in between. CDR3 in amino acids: CASSPYPTSSGETQYF. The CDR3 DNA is TGTGCCAGCTCACCGTATCCAACTAGCTCCGGGGAGACCCAGTACTTC. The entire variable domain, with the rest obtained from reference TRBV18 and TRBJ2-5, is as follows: NAGVMQNPRHLVRRRGQEARLRCSPMKGHSHVYWYRQLPEEGLKFMVYLQKENIIDESGMPKERFSAEFPKEGPSILRIQQVVRGDSAAYFCASSPYPTSSGETQYFGPGTRLLVL.